The clone carrying this TCR beta chain was detected once. Other DNA variants within this sample encode the same CDR3. As handled by the study authors: Researchers report that nucleated cell counts were estimated from reference gene primer amplification. Libraries were prepared by immunoSEQ multiplex PCR; TCRdb keeps only in-frame clonotypes and omits some of them. From that table come the V and J calls and clone size; the DNA was used to work out D and trimming. The data show approximately 200,000 clones, with 86% seen just once and more than 4% held by the top ten. The data were obtained in a study of blood T cell repertoires in COVID-19. As for the study in general: T cells, B-cell-depleted T cells, or PBMCs provided the cDNA or gDNA that served as material.

In assigning cohorts, the study relied on participant-reported clinical history. During the 2 weeks before they entered the study, exposed participants had met someone with a PCR-confirmed or clinician-diagnosed COVID-19 case. This TCR derives from a woman under 40 who had been exposed to COVID-19. Sequenced sample: PBMCs or T cells enriched from blood (not recorded which).

CDR3 amino acids: CAWSVRGNQPQHF. CDR3 coding DNA: TGTGCCTGGAGTGTACGCGGCAATCAGCCCCAGCATTTT. V usage is TRBV30 and J usage is TRBJ1-5; D is undetermined. The length of the CDR3 is 13 residues. Trimming cost V 0 bases and J 2 bases, with 5 bases left between them. CDR1 and CDR2 from the germline V gene are GTSNPN and SVGIG (reference sequence). Filled out from reference TRBV30 and TRBJ1-5, the complete variable domain reads SQTIHQWPATLVQPVGSPLSLECTVEGTSNPNLYWYRQAAGRGLQLLFYSVGIGQISSEVPQNLSASRPQDRQFILSSKKLLLSDSGFYLCAWSVRGNQPQHFGDGTRLSIL.